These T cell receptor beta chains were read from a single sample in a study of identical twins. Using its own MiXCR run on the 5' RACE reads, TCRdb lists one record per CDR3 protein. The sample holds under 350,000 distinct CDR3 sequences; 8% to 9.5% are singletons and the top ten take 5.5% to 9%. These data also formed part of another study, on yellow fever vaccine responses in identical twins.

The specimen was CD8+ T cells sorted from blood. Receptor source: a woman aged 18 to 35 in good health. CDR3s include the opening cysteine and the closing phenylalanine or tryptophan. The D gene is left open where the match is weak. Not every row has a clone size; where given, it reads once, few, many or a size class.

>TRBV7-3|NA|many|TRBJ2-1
TGTGCCAGCAGCTTAAGCGTCGGGGGGCTTAGCTCCTACAATGAGCAGTTCTTC
CASSLSVGGLSSYNEQFF
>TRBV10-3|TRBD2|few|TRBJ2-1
TGTGCCACTCTTGGGGCTAGCGGGAGGGGGAACAATGAGCAGTTCTTC
CATLGASGRGNNEQFF
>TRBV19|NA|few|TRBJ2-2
TGTGCCAGTCTAAGGGGAGGGGAGCTGTTTTTT
CASLRGGELFF
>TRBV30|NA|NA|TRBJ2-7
TGTGCCTGGAGTGTGGCAGGGGCCTACGAGCAGTACTTC
CAWSVAGAYEQYF
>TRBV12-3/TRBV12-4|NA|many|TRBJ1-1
TGTGCCAGCAATGGGTGGAGTGGAACTGAAGCTTTCTTT
CASNGWSGTEAFF
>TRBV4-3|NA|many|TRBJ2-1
TGCGCCAGCAGCCAAGAATGGAGGGAACTTTACAATGAGCAGTTCTTC
CASSQEWRELYNEQFF
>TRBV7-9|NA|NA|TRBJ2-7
TGTGCCAGCAGCTTAGGTCACCACGAGCAGTACTTC
CASSLGHHEQYF
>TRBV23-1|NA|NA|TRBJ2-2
NA
CASSHAFPGHGNEHRGAVFF
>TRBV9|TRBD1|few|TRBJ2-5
TGTGCCAGCAGCGCCGAACAGGGGGCCGAACGCACCCAGTACTTC
CASSAEQGAERTQYF
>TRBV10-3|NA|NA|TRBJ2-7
TGTGCCATCAGAGGCGGGAAGAGCTCCTACGAGCAGTACTTC
CAIRGGKSSYEQYF
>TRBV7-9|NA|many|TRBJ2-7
TGTGCCAGCAGCTCTGCAGGGTTCCCCGCTCAGCAGTACTTC
CASSSAGFPAQQYF